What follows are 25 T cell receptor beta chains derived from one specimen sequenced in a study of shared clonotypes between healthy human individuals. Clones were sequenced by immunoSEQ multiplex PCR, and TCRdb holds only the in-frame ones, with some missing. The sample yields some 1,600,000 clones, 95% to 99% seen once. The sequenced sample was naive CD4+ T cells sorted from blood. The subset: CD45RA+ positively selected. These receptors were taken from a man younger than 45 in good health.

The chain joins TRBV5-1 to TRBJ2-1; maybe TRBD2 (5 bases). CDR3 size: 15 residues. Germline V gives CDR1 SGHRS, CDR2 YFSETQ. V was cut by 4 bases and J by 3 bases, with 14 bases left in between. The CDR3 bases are TGCGCCAGCAGCATAAGCGGAGGAAACTACAATGAGCAGTTCTTC. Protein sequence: CASSISGGNYNEQFF.

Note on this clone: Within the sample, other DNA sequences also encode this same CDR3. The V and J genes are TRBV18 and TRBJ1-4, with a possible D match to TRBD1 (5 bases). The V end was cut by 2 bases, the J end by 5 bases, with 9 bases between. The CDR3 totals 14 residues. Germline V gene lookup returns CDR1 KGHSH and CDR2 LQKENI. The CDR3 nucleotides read TGTGCCAGCTCACCATGGGACGGGAATGAAAAACTGTTTTTT. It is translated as CASSPWDGNEKLFF. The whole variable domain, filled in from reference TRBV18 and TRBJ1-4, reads NAGVMQNPRHLVRRRGQEARLRCSPMKGHSHVYWYRQLPEEGLKFMVYLQKENIIDESGMPKERFSAEFPKEGPSILRIQQVVRGDSAAYFCASSPWDGNEKLFFGSGTQLSVL.

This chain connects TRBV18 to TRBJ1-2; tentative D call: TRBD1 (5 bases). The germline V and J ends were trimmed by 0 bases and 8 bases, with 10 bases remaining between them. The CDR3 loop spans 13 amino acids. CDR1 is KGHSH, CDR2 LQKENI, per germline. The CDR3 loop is CASSPPGDWGYTF. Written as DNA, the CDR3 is TGTGCCAGCTCACCACCGGGGGATTGGGGCTACACCTTC.

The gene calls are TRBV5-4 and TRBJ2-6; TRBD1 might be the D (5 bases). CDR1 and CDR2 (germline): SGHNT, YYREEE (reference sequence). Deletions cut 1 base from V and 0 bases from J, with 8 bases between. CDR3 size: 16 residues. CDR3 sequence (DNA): TGTGCCAGCAGCTTGAAAGACAGCTCTGGGGCCAACGTCCTGACTTTC. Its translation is CASSLKDSSGANVLTF.

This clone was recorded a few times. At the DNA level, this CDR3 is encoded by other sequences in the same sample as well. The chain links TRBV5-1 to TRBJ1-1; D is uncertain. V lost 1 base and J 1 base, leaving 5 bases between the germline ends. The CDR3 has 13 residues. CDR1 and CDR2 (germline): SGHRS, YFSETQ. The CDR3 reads CASSLTGNTEAFF. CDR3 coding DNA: TGCGCCAGCAGCTTGACGGGGAACACTGAAGCTTTCTTT. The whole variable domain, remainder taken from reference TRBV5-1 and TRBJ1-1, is KAGVTQTPRYLIKTRGQQVTLSCSPISGHRSVSWYQQTPGQGLQFLFEYFSETQRNKGNFPGRFSGRQFSNSRSEMNVSTLELGDSALYLCASSLTGNTEAFFGQGTRLTVV.

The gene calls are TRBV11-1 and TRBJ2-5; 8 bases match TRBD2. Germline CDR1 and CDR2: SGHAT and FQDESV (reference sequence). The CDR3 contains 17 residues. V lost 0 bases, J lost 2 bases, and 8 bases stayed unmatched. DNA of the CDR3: TGTGCCAGCAGCTTAGCGCTGCTAGCGGGTCTACAAGAGACCCAGTACTTC. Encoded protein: CASSLALLAGLQETQYF.

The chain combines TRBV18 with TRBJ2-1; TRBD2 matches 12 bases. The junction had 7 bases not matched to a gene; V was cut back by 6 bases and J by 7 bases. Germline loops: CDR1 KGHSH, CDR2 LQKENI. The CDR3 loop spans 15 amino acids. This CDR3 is CASSPTSGSLNEQFF. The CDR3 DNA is TGTGCCAGCTCCCCGACTAGCGGGAGTTTAAATGAGCAGTTCTTC.

CDR3 in amino acids: CSVDWGAGGYTF. The CDR3 DNA reads TGCAGCGTTGATTGGGGGGCCGGCGGCTACACCTTC. The V call is TRBV29-1, the J call TRBJ1-2, with D perhaps matching TRBD1 (6 bases). The germline gives CDR1 SQVTM, CDR2 ANQGSEA. The CDR3 has 12 amino acids. V was cut by 3 bases and J by 8 bases, with 13 bases left in between.

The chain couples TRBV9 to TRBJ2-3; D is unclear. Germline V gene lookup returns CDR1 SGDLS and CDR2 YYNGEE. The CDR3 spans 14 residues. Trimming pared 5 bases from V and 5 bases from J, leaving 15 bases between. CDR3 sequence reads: CASSAGSVGDTQYF. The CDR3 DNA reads TGTGCCAGCAGTGCCGGCTCCGTTGGAGATACGCAGTATTTT.

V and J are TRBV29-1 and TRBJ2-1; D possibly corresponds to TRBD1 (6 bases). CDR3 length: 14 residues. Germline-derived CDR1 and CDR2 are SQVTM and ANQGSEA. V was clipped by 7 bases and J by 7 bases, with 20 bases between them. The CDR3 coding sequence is TGCAGCGCTTATGGGACACAAAGGGGGAATGAGCAGTTCTTC. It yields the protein CSAYGTQRGNEQFF.

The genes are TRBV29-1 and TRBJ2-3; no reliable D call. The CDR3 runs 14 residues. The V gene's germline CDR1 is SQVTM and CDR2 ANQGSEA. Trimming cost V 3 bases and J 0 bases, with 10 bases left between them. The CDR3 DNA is TGCAGCGTTGACATTATGACTAGCACAGATACGCAGTATTTT. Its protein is CSVDIMTSTDTQYF.

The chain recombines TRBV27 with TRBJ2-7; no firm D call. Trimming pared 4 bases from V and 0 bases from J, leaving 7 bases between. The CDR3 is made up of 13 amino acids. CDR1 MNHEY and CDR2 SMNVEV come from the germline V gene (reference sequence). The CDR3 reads CASSSHLSYEQYF. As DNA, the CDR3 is TGTGCCAGCAGTTCACATCTCTCCTACGAGCAGTACTTC.

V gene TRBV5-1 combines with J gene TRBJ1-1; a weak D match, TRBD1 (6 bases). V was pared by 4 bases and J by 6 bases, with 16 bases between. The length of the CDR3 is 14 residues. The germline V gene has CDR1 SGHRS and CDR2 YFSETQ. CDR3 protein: CASSPRGFGSEAFF. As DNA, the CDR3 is TGCGCCAGCAGCCCCAGGGGTTTCGGGTCTGAAGCTTTCTTT.

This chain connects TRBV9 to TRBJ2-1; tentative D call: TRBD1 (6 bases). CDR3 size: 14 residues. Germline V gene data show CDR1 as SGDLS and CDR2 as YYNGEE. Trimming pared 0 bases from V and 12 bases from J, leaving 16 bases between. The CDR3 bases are TGTGCCAGCAGCGTAGAGGGGACACCGGCGGGGCAGTTCTTC. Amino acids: CASSVEGTPAGQFF.

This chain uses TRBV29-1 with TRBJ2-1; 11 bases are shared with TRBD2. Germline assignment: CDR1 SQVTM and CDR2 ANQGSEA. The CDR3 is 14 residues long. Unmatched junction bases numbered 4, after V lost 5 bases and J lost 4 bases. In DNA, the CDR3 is TGCAGCGTTTTAGGGACTAGCGGTTACAATGAGCAGTTCTTC. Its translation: CSVLGTSGYNEQFF.

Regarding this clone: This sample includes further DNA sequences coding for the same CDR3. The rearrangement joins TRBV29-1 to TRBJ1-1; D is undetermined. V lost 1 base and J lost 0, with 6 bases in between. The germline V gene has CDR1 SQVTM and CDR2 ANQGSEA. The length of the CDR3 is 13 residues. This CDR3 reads CSVEGRLNTEAFF. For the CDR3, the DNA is TGCAGCGTTGAAGGAAGGTTGAACACTGAAGCTTTCTTT.

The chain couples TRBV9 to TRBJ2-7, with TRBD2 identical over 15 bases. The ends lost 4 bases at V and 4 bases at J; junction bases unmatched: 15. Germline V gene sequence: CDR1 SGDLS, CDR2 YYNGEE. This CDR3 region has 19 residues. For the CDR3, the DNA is TGTGCCAGCAGCCCAATGGGGACTAGCGGGAGGCTACTCCCTTACGAGCAGTACTTC. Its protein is CASSPMGTSGRLLPYEQYF.

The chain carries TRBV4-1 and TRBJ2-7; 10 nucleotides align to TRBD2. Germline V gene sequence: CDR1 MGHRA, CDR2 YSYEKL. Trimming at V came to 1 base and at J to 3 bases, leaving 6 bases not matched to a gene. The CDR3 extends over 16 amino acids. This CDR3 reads CASSQGLASGSYEQYF. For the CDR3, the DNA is TGCGCCAGCAGCCAAGGGTTGGCTAGCGGGAGCTACGAGCAGTACTTC.

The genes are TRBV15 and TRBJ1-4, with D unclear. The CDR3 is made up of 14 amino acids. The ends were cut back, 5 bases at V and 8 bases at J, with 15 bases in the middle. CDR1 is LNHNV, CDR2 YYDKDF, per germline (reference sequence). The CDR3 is CATSRKAIAEKLFF. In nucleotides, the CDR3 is TGTGCCACCAGCCGAAAAGCGATTGCAGAAAAACTGTTTTTT.

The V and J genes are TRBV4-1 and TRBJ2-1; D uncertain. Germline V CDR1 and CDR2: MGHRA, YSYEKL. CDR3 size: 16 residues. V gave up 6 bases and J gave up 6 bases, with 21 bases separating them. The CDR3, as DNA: TGCGCCAGCAGTCGTACGGCCCCGGTACTTCCCAATGAGCAGTTCTTC. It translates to CASSRTAPVLPNEQFF.

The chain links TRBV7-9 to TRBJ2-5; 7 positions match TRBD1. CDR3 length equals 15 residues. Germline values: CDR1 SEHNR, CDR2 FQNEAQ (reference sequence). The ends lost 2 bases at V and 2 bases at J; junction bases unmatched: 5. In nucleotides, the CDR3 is TGTGCCAGCAGCTTATCGCCGGGACAGCAAGAGACCCAGTACTTC. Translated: CASSLSPGQQETQYF.

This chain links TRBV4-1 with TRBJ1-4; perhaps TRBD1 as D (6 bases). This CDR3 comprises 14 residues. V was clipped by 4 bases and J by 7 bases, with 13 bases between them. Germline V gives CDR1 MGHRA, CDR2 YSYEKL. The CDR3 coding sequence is TGCGCCAGCAGCCCCCCGGACAGAGCTGAAAAACTGTTTTTT. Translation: CASSPPDRAEKLFF.

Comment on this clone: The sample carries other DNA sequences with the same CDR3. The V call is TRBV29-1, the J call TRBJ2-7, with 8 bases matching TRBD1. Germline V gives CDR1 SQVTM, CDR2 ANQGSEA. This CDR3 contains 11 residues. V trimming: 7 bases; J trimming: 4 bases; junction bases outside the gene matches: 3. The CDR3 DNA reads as TGCAGCGCCGGACAGGGTTACGAGCAGTACTTC. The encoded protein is CSAGQGYEQYF.

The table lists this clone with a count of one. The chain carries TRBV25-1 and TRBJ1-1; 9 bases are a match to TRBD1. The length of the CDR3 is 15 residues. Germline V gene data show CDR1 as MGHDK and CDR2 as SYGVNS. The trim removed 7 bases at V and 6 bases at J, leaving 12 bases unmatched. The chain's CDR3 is CASMKTGTGYPEAFF. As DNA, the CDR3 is TGTGCCAGCATGAAAACCGGGACAGGGTATCCTGAAGCTTTCTTT.

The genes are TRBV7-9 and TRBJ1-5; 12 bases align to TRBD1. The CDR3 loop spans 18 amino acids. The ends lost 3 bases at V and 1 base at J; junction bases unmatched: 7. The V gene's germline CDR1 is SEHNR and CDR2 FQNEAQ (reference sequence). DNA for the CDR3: TGTGCCAGCAGCTTTTCCGGGACAGGGGGCAGAAGCAATCAGCCCCAGCATTTT. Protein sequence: CASSFSGTGGRSNQPQHF. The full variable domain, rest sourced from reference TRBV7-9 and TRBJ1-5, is DTGVSQNPRHKITKRGQNVTFRCDPISEHNRLYWYRQTLGQGPEFLTYFQNEAQLEKSRLLSDRFSAERPKGSFSTLEIQRTEQGDSAMYLCASSFSGTGGRSNQPQHFGDGTRLSIL.